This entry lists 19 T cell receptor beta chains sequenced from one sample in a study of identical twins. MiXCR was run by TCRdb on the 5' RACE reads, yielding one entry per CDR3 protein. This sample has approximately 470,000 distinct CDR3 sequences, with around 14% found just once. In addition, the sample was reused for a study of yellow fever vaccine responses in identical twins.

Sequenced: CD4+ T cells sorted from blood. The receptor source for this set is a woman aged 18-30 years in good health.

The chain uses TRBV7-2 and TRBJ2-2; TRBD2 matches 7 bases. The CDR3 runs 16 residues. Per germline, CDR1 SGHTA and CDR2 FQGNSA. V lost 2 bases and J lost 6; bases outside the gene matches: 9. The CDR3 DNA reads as TGTGCCAGCAGCTTAACTGGCAGGGAGGGGTCCGGGGAGCTGTTTTTT. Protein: CASSLTGREGSGELFF.

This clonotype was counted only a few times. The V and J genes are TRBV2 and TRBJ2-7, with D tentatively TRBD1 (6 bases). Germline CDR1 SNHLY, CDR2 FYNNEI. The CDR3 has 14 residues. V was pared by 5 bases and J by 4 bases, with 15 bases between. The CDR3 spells CASSTLTGKYEQYF. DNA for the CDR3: TGTGCCAGCAGTACTTTGACAGGAAAGTACGAGCAGTACTTC.

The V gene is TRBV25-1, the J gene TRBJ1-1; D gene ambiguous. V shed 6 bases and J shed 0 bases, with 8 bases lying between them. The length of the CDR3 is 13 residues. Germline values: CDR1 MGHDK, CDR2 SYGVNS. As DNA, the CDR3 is TGTGCCAGCAGAAAAGCCTTGAACACTGAAGCTTTCTTT. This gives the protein CASRKALNTEAFF.

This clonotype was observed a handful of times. The CDR3 DNA reads as TGTGCCAGCAGCCTAGAGCGCGGGACAGAGCCCTACGAGCAGTACTTC. Translation: CASSLERGTEPYEQYF. The V gene is TRBV7-2, the J gene TRBJ2-7; possible D gene TRBD1, 7 bases. This CDR3 has 16 amino acids. The germline V gene has CDR1 SGHTA and CDR2 FQGNSA. V gave up 5 bases and J gave up 2 bases, with 19 bases separating them.

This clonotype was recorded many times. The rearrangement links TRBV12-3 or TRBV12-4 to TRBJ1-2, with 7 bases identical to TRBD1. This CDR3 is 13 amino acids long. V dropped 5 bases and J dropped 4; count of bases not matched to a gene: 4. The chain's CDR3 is CASSIDRAYGYTF. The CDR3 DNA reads TGTGCCAGCAGTATAGACAGGGCCTATGGCTACACCTTC.

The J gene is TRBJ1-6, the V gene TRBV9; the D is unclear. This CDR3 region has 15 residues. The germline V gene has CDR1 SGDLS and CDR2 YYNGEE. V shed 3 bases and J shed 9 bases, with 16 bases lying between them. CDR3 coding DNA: TGTGCCAGCAGCGAAACCGGGATAGAGCGTTCACCCCTCCACTTT. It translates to CASSETGIERSPLHF.

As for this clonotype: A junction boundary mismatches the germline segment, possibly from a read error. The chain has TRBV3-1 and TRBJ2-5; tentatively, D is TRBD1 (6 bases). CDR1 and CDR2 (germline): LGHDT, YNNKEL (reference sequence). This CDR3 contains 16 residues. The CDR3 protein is CASSQDRHGAGETLYF. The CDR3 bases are TGTGCCAGCAGCCAAGATCGACATGGGGCAGGGGAGACCCTGTACTTC.

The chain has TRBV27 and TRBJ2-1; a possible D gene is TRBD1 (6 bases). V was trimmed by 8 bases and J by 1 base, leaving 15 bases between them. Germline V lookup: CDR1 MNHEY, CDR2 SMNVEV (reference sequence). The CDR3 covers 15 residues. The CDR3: CASGESGVSYNEQFF. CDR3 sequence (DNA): TGTGCCAGCGGCGAATCAGGGGTGTCCTACAATGAGCAGTTCTTC.

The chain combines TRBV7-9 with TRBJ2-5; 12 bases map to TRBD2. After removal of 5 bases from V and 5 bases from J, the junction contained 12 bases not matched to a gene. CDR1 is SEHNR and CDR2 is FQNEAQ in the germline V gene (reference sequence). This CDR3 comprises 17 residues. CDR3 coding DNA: TGTGCCAGCAGCCGCCTAGCGGGAGGGCCGGGTATGGAGACCCAGTACTTC. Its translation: CASSRLAGGPGMETQYF.

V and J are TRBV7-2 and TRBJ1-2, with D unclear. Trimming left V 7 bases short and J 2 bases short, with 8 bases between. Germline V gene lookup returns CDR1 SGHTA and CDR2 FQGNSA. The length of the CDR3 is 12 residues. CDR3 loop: CASNRRNYGYTF. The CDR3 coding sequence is TGTGCCAGCAATAGACGGAACTATGGCTACACCTTC.

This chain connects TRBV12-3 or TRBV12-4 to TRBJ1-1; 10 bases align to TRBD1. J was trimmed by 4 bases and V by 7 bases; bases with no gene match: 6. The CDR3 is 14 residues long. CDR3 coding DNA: TGTGCCAGCAATCCGGGACAGGGGACCACTGAAGCTTTCTTT. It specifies CASNPGQGTTEAFF.

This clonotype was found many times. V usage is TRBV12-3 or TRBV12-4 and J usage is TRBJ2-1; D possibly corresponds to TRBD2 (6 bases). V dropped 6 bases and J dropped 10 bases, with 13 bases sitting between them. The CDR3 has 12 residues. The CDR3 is CASSGPSAEQFF. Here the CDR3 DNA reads TGTGCCAGCAGCGGACCTAGCGCGGAGCAGTTCTTC.

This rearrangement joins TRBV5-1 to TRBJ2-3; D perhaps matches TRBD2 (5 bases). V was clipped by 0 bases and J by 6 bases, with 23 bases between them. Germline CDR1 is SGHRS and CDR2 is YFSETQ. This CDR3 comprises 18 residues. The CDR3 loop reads CASSLAVRSGSPGDTQYF. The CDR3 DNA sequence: TGCGCCAGCAGCTTGGCCGTTCGATCGGGGAGCCCTGGGGATACGCAGTATTTT.

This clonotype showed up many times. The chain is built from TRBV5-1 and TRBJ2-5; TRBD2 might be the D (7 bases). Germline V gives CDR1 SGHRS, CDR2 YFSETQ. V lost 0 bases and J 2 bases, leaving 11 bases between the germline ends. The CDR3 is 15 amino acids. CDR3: CASSLGRGAQETQYF. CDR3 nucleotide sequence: TGCGCCAGCAGCTTGGGTCGGGGGGCACAAGAGACCCAGTACTTC.

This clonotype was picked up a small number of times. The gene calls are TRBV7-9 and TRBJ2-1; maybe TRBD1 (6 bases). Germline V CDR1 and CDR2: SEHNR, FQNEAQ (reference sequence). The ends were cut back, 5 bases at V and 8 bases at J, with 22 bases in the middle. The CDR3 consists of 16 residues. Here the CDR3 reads CASSTLLGHESDEQFF. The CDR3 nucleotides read TGTGCCAGCAGCACTCTGTTGGGACACGAGTCAGATGAGCAGTTCTTC. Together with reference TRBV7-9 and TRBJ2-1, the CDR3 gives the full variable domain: DTGVSQNPRHKITKRGQNVTFRCDPISEHNRLYWYRQTLGQGPEFLTYFQNEAQLEKSRLLSDRFSAERPKGSFSTLEIQRTEQGDSAMYLCASSTLLGHESDEQFFGPGTRLTVL.

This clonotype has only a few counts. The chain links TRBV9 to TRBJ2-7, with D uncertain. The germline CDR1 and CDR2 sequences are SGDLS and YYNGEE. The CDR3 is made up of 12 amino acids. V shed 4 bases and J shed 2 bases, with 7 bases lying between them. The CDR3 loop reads CASSSATYEQYF. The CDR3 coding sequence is TGTGCCAGCAGCTCCGCCACCTACGAGCAGTACTTC. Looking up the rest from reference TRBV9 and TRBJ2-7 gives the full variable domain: DSGVTQTPKHLITATGQRVTLRCSPRSGDLSVYWYQQSLDQGLQFLIQYYNGEERAKGNILERFSAQQFPDLHSELNLSSLELGDSALYFCASSSATYEQYFGPGTRLTVT.

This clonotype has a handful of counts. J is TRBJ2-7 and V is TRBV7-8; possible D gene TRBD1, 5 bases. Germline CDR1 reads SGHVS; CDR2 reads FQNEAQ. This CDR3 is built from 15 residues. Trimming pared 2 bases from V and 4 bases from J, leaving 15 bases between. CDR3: CASSLISQGVYEQYF. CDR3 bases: TGTGCCAGCAGCTTAATATCCCAAGGGGTATACGAGCAGTACTTC.

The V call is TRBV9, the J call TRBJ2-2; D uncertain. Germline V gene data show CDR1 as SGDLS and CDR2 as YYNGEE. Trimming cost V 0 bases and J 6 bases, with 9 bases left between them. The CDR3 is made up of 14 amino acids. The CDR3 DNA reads TGTGCCAGCAGCGTAGGGGCTAGTCCCGGGGAGCTGTTTTTT. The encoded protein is CASSVGASPGELFF.

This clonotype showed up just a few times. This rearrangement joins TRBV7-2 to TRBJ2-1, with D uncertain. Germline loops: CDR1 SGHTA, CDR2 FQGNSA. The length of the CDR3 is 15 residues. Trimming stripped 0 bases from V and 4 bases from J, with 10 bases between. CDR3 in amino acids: CASSLAYKIYNEQFF. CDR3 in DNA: TGTGCCAGCAGCTTAGCTTACAAGATTTACAATGAGCAGTTCTTC.